This T cell receptor beta chain stems from a study of regulatory T cells in long-lasting Graves disease (dated by TCRdb to about 2021). Background on the whole study: In the newly diagnosed Graves' disease group, patients had been taking antithyroid drugs for less than 3 months. This study used TCR sequencing and RNA sequencing of peripheral blood to compare persistent Graves' disease patients against newly diagnosed Graves' disease patients. The study was conducted in China and was registered as a clinical trial. A total of about 35 samples underwent TCR sequencing, from roughly 13 patients with persistent Graves' disease and roughly 20 patients with newly diagnosed Graves' disease. The investigation overall reported the following: Only peripheral blood was studied, because thyroid tissue, the primary lesion, was inaccessible. Only the TCR beta chain was sequenced and analyzed. The authors acknowledged the small sample size as a limitation that may reduce accuracy. More public clonotypes were shared among persistent patients (around 3,000) than among newly diagnosed patients (more than 900). TRBV28, TRBJ1-2 and TRBJ2-5 were preferentially used in persistent disease, while TRBV20-1 and TRBJ2-1 were favored in newly diagnosed disease. Persistent Graves' disease patients showed lower TCR Shannon entropy and fewer highly expanded clones than newly diagnosed patients, suggesting clonal expansion.

The germline V gene gives CDR1 as SGHRS and CDR2 as YFSETQ. CDR3 length: 18 amino acids, cysteine to phenylalanine. Solely the CDR3 DNA is kept, with 54 bases framed from the first base. Compared with germline, V lacks 5 bases and J lacks 4 bases; bases without a gene match: 8. With regard to this clonotype: What antigen it recognizes has not been identified. It has no much larger one-base neighbor in the sample; base qualities were not kept.

Per the publication, the time point label means: newly diagnosed GD, antithyroid drugs for less than 3 months. For both TCR sequencing and RNA sequencing, RNA was extracted from PBMCs in TRIzol. The diagnosis of Graves' disease followed American Thyroid Association guidelines. Patients were recruited from an endocrinology department in Xi'an, China. From each patient, 7.5 to 9.5 milliliters of peripheral blood was collected into an EDTA anticoagulant tube. PBMCs were isolated by Ficoll Paque Plus density gradient separation without further T cell sorting. An Agilent 2100 Bioanalyzer and agarose gel were used to check RNA quality, and a NanoDrop 2000 was used to measure RNA concentration. Receptor amplification or capture employed multiplex PCR. Reads for this sample came from an Illumina HiSeq 4000. TCR beta libraries were built with iRepertoire HTBI primers and Arm-PCR amplification of CDR3 regions. Before sequencing, the PCR products underwent gel purification. The published analysis was carried out like this. Gene usage analysis of CDR3 amino acid clonotypes used the 55 to 80 TRBV and around 14 TRBJ segments found across samples. Filtered high-quality paired reads were merged into contigs using COPE and FqMerger. BLAST was used to align contigs to IMGT TRBV, TRBD and TRBJ reference genes, and CDR3 was defined according to IMGT. Any clonotype with a frequency above 0.1% was classified as a highly expanded clone. Shannon entropy served as the measure of repertoire diversity, while the Gini coefficient captured V-J evenness. Public clonotypes were defined as clonotypes shared by more than one individual. TCRdb cleaned the public reads at Q25 with fastp, built clones with MiXCR and kept in-frame beta chains. Rows matching on CDR3 protein sequence are summarized as one entry with the most common DNA and genes. For this entry, the V and J calls and clone size follow TCRdb and not the study's own pipeline. Present in this sample are some 340,000 distinct CDR3 sequences, over 9.5% of which were seen just once. The ten top clones hold approximately 17% of the sample.

These data also featured in a second study, about T cells in Graves' hyperthyroidism and ophthalmopathy. As described in the second report: Graves' hyperthyroidism was defined as stable when no progression to ophthalmopathy occurred over 18 months of follow-up. Hyperthyroidism patients were newly diagnosed, had a disease duration of under 2 months, and were aged 18 to 65 years. Any patient with an uncontrolled infection, another autoimmune disease, pregnancy or lactation was excluded. Diagnoses relied on clinical symptoms, serum thyroxine and TRAb, thyroid ultrasound and orbital computed tomography. For the first round of RT-PCR on the TCR CDR3, the HTBI primer set was used together with the Qiagen OneStep RT-PCR kit. Most expanded thyroid clonotypes (frequency above 0.001) were also found in blood, which suggests that blood repertoires may mirror thyroid immune responses. Ophthalmopathy was separated from stable hyperthyroidism by a 13 V-J signature model, with 85% to 90% sensitivity and roughly 81% specificity obtained in cross-validation and 80%/75% obtained in testing. In validation, the model predicted progression to ophthalmopathy a median of about 5.9 months before onset, with about 64% sensitivity and about 72% specificity. To identify TCR V-J signatures that set the groups apart, the researchers used a discovery cohort of about a hundred patients, made up of 43 with Graves' ophthalmopathy and 55 to 65 with stable Graves' hyperthyroidism. Whether ophthalmopathy could be predicted prospectively was tested in an independent validation cohort made up of 18 to 20 hyperthyroidism patients plus 17 patients who later progressed to ophthalmopathy. For training and testing, the 100 or so patients in the discovery cohort were randomly divided in a 7:3 ratio. In addition, the study compared T-cell repertoires in thyroid tissue and in blood from six Graves' hyperthyroidism patients. Following sampling, methimazole starting at 30 mg daily was given to hyperthyroidism patients, and high-dose intravenous methylprednisolone was given to ophthalmopathy patients. Libraries were constructed in a second round of multiplex PCR, after which size selection and purification were carried out. The libraries were sequenced on an Illumina HiSeq2000 using paired-end 100 bp reads. SOAPnuke was used to process the raw data, throwing out any read that contained adapters or uncalled bases, had a mean Phred below 15, or lacked an exact constant-primer or identifier match. COPE v1.2.5 was used to merge the high-quality paired reads, and each unique nucleotide sequence was defined as a clonotype. Clonotypes were aligned to IMGT TRBV, TRBD and TRBJ reference segments using MiTCR v1.1. Analysis was restricted to V-J combinations with a frequency above 0.0001, which covered 98% to 99.2% of repertoires. A TCS score was defined as the ratio between F50 (clonal expansion) and ExV (chaos), using BLOSUM62-based TCRdist between CDR3 peptides within each V-J. Welch's t-statistics and random forest reduced 450 to 600 V-J features to 10 to 15, which were used in a naive Bayes classifier (R e1071). No statistical method was used to set the sample size in advance, and investigators knew the group allocation. The paper describes TCR Vbeta CDR3 sequencing of 140 or so peripheral blood samples, made up of under 50 ophthalmopathy patients, around 78 hyperthyroidism patients and 17 progressor patients.

The receptor was derived from a woman under 30 with Graves disease. Donor details come from another sample of the same person, matched by shared clones. The material sequenced was peripheral blood mononuclear cells (PBMCs), taken at new diagnosis, from a patient treated with antithyroid drugs. Here the chain combines TRBV5-1 and TRBJ2-2, with TRBD2 matching 16 junction bases. CDR3 region: CASRPEGLAGGRTGELFF. The base sequence is TGCGCCAGCAGGCCCGAGGGACTAGCGGGGGGGCGCACCGGGGAGCTGTTTTTT. The reference TRBV5-1 and TRBJ2-2 proteins fill in what lies around the CDR3, so the full variable domain reads KAGVTQTPRYLIKTRGQQVTLSCSPISGHRSVSWYQQTPGQGLQFLFEYFSETQRNKGNFPGRFSGRQFSNSRSEMNVSTLELGDSALYLCASRPEGLAGGRTGELFFGEGSRLTVL.